This entry lists 22 T cell receptor beta chains sequenced from one sample in a study of cytomegalovirus exposure and HLA in healthy donors. Vbeta (60) and Jbeta (13) primers were used in the PCR. Measured with immunoSEQ multiplex PCR; TCRdb has only the in-frame clones, and not every one. The sample consists of roughly 230,000 clones, 92% of them appearing once. Input material: PBMCs. The receptors derive from a girl aged 2 to 10 in good health and CMV-seronegative.

V gene TRBV27 combines with J gene TRBJ2-3; possibly TRBD1 for D (6 bases). Trimming removed 3 bases at V and 9 bases at J, with 10 bases between. CDR1 and CDR2 from the germline V gene are MNHEY and SMNVEV (reference sequence). The CDR3 is 12 amino acids. CDR3 loop: CASSFSRGTQYF. The CDR3 coding sequence is TGTGCCAGCAGTTTTAGCAGGGGAACGCAGTATTTT.

Regarding this clone: This same CDR3 is encoded by further DNA sequences in the sample. The chain carries TRBV5-1 and TRBJ1-4; D possibly corresponds to TRBD1 (5 bases). There are 14 residues in the CDR3. Trimming removed 0 bases from V and 8 bases from J, with 11 bases in between. Germline V gene sequence: CDR1 SGHRS, CDR2 YFSETQ. CDR3 in amino acids: CASSLGQGNEKLFF. The CDR3 nucleotides read TGCGCCAGCAGCTTGGGGCAGGGAAACGAAAAACTGTTTTTT.

V is TRBV27 and J is TRBJ2-7; 7 nucleotides align to TRBD2. Trimming took 4 bases from V and 3 from J; bases not matched to a gene: 3. The CDR3 length is 13 residues. CDR1 MNHEY and CDR2 SMNVEV come from the germline V gene (reference sequence). CDR3 region: CASSYREDYEQYF. The DNA for the CDR3 is TGTGCCAGCAGTTACCGGGAGGACTACGAGCAGTACTTC.

V gene TRBV9 combines with J gene TRBJ2-3, with 13 bases fitting TRBD2. Unmatched junction bases numbered 7, after V lost 4 bases and J lost 5 bases. The germline gives CDR1 SGDLS, CDR2 YYNGEE. The CDR3 spans 16 residues. The CDR3 DNA reads as TGTGCCAGCAGCACCCGGACTAGCGGGAGTATAGATACGCAGTATTTT. Translated: CASSTRTSGSIDTQYF. Full variable domain (rest looked up from reference TRBV9 and TRBJ2-3): DSGVTQTPKHLITATGQRVTLRCSPRSGDLSVYWYQQSLDQGLQFLIQYYNGEERAKGNILERFSAQQFPDLHSELNLSSLELGDSALYFCASSTRTSGSIDTQYFGPGTRLTVL.

This chain uses TRBV15 with TRBJ2-3, with D tentatively TRBD2 (6 bases). V lost 0 bases to trimming and J lost 11 bases, with 12 bases between them. Germline CDR1 LNHNV, CDR2 YYDKDF (reference sequence). The CDR3 has 13 amino acids. The CDR3 DNA reads TGTGCCACCAGCAGAGATCGGGAGCCCGAGCAGTATTTT. This gives the protein CATSRDREPEQYF. Supplemented by reference TRBV15 and TRBJ2-3, the full variable domain reads DAMVIQNPRYQVTQFGKPVTLSCSQTLNHNVMYWYQQKSSQAPKLLFHYYDKDFNNEADTPDNFQSRRPNTSFCFLDIRSPGLGDTAMYLCATSRDREPEQYFGPGTRLTVL.

The genes are TRBV5-6 and TRBJ2-3; D gene uncertain. The length of the CDR3 is 14 residues. Trimming shortened V by 1 base and J by 0 bases, and 6 bases separated the two germline ends. The germline gives CDR1 SGHDT, CDR2 YYEEEE. CDR3 protein: CASSLTESTDTQYF. The CDR3 nucleotides are TGTGCCAGCAGCTTGACTGAAAGCACAGATACGCAGTATTTT.

In its sample, this clone was seen a few times. The chain links TRBV29-1 to TRBJ2-7; 9 bases map to TRBD2. Trimming cost V 0 bases and J 6 bases; bases outside gene matches: 9. The CDR3 runs 15 residues. Germline CDR1 reads SQVTM; CDR2 reads ANQGSEA. The CDR3 DNA is TGCAGCGTTGAAGATCCCCTAGCGGGGTTCGGCGAGCAGTACTTC. It is translated as CSVEDPLAGFGEQYF.

V is TRBV27 and J is TRBJ2-5; a possible D gene is TRBD1 (5 bases). Germline V gives CDR1 MNHEY, CDR2 SMNVEV (reference sequence). The CDR3 extends over 15 amino acids. Trimming left V 2 bases short and J 2 bases short, with 12 bases between. DNA for the CDR3: TGTGCCAGCAGTTTAGGGGCCGTTTCACAAGAGACCCAGTACTTC. Its translation: CASSLGAVSQETQYF.

The rearrangement uses TRBV7-2 and TRBJ2-7, with 10 bases lining up with TRBD2. The CDR3 length is 14 residues. CDR1 and CDR2 (germline): SGHTA, FQGNSA. V dropped 2 bases and J dropped 4; count of bases not matched to a gene: 2. CDR3 sequence: CASSLTSGVYEQYF. The CDR3 DNA is TGTGCCAGCAGCTTAACTAGCGGGGTTTACGAGCAGTACTTC. The full variable domain, its missing parts supplied by reference TRBV7-2 and TRBJ2-7, is GAGVSQSPSNKVTEKGKDVELRCDPISGHTALYWYRQSLGQGLEFLIYFQGNSAPDKSGLPSDRFSAERTGGSVSTLTIQRTQQEDSAVYLCASSLTSGVYEQYFGPGTRLTVT.

V usage is TRBV7-9 and J usage is TRBJ2-7; 9 bases match TRBD1. The CDR3 spans 15 residues. CDR1 and CDR2 (germline): SEHNR, FQNEAQ (reference sequence). V gave up 4 bases and J gave up 6 bases; unmatched junction bases: 10. Here the CDR3 DNA reads TGTGCCAGCAGCTCAAGTCCCGGGACAGGGATCGAGCAGTACTTC. Amino acids: CASSSSPGTGIEQYF.

The rearrangement links TRBV27 to TRBJ1-1, with 8 bases that match TRBD1. Germline V lookup: CDR1 MNHEY, CDR2 SMNVEV (reference sequence). The V segment lost 3 bases and the J segment 4 bases; nucleotides outside the gene matches: 4. This CDR3 region has 14 residues. The CDR3 region is CASSFYRGSTEAFF. CDR3 nucleotide sequence: TGTGCCAGCAGTTTCTACAGGGGGAGCACTGAAGCTTTCTTT.

The chain couples TRBV7-2 to TRBJ2-3; 8 nucleotides line up with TRBD1. Losses at the gene ends were 1 base for V and 5 bases for J; bases not matched to a gene: 8. This CDR3 is 16 amino acids long. Germline V lookup: CDR1 SGHTA, CDR2 FQGNSA. CDR3 residues: CASSLVERQGKDTQYF. CDR3 sequence (DNA): TGTGCCAGCAGCTTAGTAGAGAGACAGGGGAAAGATACGCAGTATTTT.

The chain carries TRBV5-6 and TRBJ1-5, with D possibly being TRBD1 (5 bases). V dropped 5 bases and J dropped 0 bases, with 12 bases sitting between them. This CDR3 comprises 15 residues. Germline V gene lookup returns CDR1 SGHDT and CDR2 YYEEEE. The chain's CDR3 is CASSLGGGSNQPQHF. The CDR3, as DNA: TGTGCCAGCAGTCTGGGGGGTGGTAGCAATCAGCCCCAGCATTTT.

The chain has TRBV28 and TRBJ2-7; weak D call: TRBD2 (6 bases). The CDR3 runs to 18 residues. The germline gives CDR1 MDHEN, CDR2 SYDVKM. V was pared by 6 bases and J by 6 bases, with 30 bases between. The CDR3 sequence: CASRPSAGSAGSQAEQYF. CDR3 DNA sequence: TGTGCCAGCAGGCCCTCGGCGGGGTCGGCGGGGAGTCAAGCCGAGCAGTACTTC.

The chain combines TRBV6-5 with TRBJ2-7, with D uncertain. Germline V CDR1 and CDR2: MNHEY, SVGAGI. The CDR3 contains 11 residues. V was shortened by 7 bases and J by 5 bases, with 9 bases between the two germline ends. The CDR3 coding sequence is TGTGCCAGCATCCGAGGCCACGAGCAGTACTTC. Residues: CASIRGHEQYF.

The chain links TRBV15 to TRBJ2-1; 14 nucleotides align to TRBD2. The V and J ends lost 2 bases and 8 bases, in that order; junction bases with no gene match: 5. The CDR3 has 16 amino acids. Germline V CDR1 and CDR2: LNHNV, YYDKDF (reference sequence). CDR3 protein: CATSRIRLAGGYEQFF. For the CDR3, the DNA is TGTGCCACCAGCAGAATTAGACTAGCGGGAGGGTATGAGCAGTTCTTC.

This chain links TRBV6-1 with TRBJ2-7; 7 nucleotides match TRBD1. This CDR3 has 17 amino acids. V gave up 4 bases and J gave up 1 base; unmatched junction bases: 13. The germline CDR1 and CDR2 sequences are MNHNS and SASEGT. CDR3 amino acids: CASSVTPPGRGSYEQYF. The CDR3 nucleotides are TGTGCCAGCAGTGTAACGCCCCCTGGCAGGGGGTCCTACGAGCAGTACTTC.

The genes are TRBV6-1 and TRBJ1-2; 7 nucleotides agree with TRBD1. Germline lookup yields CDR1 MNHNS and CDR2 SASEGT. This CDR3 has 14 amino acids. V lost 5 bases and J lost 8; bases outside the gene matches: 11. Here the CDR3 reads CASSSTGVGGGYTF. Written as DNA, the CDR3 is TGTGCCAGCAGTTCAACAGGGGTAGGAGGGGGCTACACCTTC.

V and J are TRBV19 and TRBJ1-1, with 9 bases lining up with TRBD1. The CDR3 is 15 amino acids. The germline V gene has CDR1 LNHDA and CDR2 SQIVND (reference sequence). The junction had 9 bases not matched to a gene; V was cut back by 5 bases and J by 5 bases. The CDR3, as DNA: TGTGCCAGTAGTGGAATGGGACAGGGTTATACTGAAGCTTTCTTT. It translates to CASSGMGQGYTEAFF.

The chain is built from TRBV4-1 and TRBJ2-1; D possibly corresponds to TRBD2 (6 bases). V shed 3 bases and J shed 7 bases, with 16 bases lying between them. The CDR3 contains 15 residues. Germline V CDR1 and CDR2: MGHRA, YSYEKL. The CDR3 is CASSQLNGGWNEQFF. The CDR3 bases are TGCGCCAGCAGCCAGCTCAACGGGGGTTGGAATGAGCAGTTCTTC.

This chain links TRBV20-1 with TRBJ2-5, with D unresolved. The CDR3 loop spans 11 amino acids. Germline CDR1 is DFQATT and CDR2 is SNEGSKA (reference sequence). With 3 bases removed from V and 7 bases from J, the gap between germline ends came to 9 bases. In nucleotides, the CDR3 is TGCAGTGCTAGTCGCGCAGGGACCCAGTACTTC. Protein sequence: CSASRAGTQYF.

The gene calls are TRBV7-2 and TRBJ1-2; D unresolved. Germline CDR1 reads SGHTA; CDR2 reads FQGNSA. The CDR3 spans 14 residues. Trimming stripped 1 base from V and 4 bases from J, with 10 bases between. In DNA, the CDR3 is TGTGCCAGCAGCTTAGTGGCAGGAACCTATGGCTACACCTTC. This codes for CASSLVAGTYGYTF.